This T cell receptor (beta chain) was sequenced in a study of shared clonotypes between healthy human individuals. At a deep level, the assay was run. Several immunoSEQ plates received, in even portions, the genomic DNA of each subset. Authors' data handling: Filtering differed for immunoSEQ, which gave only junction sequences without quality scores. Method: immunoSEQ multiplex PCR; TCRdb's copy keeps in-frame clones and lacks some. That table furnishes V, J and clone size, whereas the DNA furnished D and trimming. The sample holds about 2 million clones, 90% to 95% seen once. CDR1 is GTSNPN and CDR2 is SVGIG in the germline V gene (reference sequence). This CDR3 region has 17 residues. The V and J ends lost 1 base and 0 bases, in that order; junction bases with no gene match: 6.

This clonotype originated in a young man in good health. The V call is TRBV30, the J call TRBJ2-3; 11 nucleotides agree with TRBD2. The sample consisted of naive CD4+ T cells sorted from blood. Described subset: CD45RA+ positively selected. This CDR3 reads CAWSATRTSGSTDTQYF. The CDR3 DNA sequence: TGTGCCTGGAGTGCGACTCGGACTAGCGGGAGCACAGATACGCAGTATTTT.